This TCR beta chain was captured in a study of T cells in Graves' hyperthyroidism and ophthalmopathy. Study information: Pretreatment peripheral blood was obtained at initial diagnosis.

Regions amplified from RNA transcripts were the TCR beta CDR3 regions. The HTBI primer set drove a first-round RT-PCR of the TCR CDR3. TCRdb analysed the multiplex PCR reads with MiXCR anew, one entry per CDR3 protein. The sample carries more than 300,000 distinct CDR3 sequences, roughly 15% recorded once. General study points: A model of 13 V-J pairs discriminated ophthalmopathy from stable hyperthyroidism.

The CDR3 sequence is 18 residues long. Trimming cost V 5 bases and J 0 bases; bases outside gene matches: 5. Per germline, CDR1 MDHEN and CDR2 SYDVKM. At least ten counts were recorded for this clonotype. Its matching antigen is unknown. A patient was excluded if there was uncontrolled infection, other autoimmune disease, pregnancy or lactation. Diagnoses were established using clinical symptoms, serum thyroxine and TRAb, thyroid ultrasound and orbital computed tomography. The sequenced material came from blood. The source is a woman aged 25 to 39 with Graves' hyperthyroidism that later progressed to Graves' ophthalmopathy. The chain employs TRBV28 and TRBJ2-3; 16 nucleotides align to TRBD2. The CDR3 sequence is CASSLGTSGGDSTDTQYF. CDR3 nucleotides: TGTGCCAGCAGTCTAGGGACTAGCGGGGGGGATAGCACAGATACGCAGTATTTT.